A single sample is the source of the 2 T cell receptor beta chains below, sequenced in a study of blood T cell repertoires in COVID-19. The table came from immunoSEQ multiplex PCR; TCRdb's copy has only in-frame clones and leaves some out. The table has about 250,000 clones, 85% to 90% seen once. Sequenced material: PBMCs or T cells enriched from blood (not recorded which). These receptors originate from a man between 18 and 35 years old who had recovered from COVID-19.

The chain links TRBV18 to TRBJ2-2; D call uncertain. Germline CDR1 is KGHSH and CDR2 is LQKENI. This CDR3 spans 15 amino acids. With 3 bases removed from V and 4 bases from J, the gap between germline ends came to 12 bases. The CDR3: CASSPPGTITGELFF. The DNA for the CDR3 is TGTGCCAGCTCACCCCCAGGTACAATCACCGGGGAGCTGTTTTTT.

J is TRBJ2-7 and V is TRBV12-1; TRBD1 is taken as the D call from the table, unchecked against the DNA. TRBV12-1 is a recognized pseudogene. The CDR3 sequence is 15 residues long. CDR3 coding DNA: TGTGCCAGCAGCTCGCTGACAGGGTTCTCCTACGAGCAGTACTTC. Its protein is CASSSLTGFSYEQYF.